This TCR beta chain stems from a study of T-cell memory formation after mild COVID-19. Study-wide results and limits: Clones shrinking between day 15 and 85 showed a balanced CD4/CD8 split, and those that grew later tilted toward CD4+. The finding that pre-infection memory included some responding clones suggested that cross-reactive memory joined. There was no confirmation that second-wave clones peaking on day 37 were SARS-CoV-2 specific.

In TCRdb, the 5' RACE reads were re-called with MiXCR into one record per CDR3 protein. The sample consists of fewer than 450,000 distinct CDR3 sequences, 20% to 30% of them appearing once. This CDR3 comprises 12 residues. Germline V gene lookup returns CDR1 DFQATT and CDR2 SNEGSKA (reference sequence). Deletions cut 1 base from V and 8 bases from J, with 9 bases between. This clonotype was picked up a small number of times. Its target is unknown. The clonotype was recovered from an adult woman who had mild COVID-19 (a few samples of this study predate the infection). Cell type and time point are not known. Sequences were obtained from PBMCs or a T cell subset sorted from them (not recorded which). The rearrangement links TRBV20-1 to TRBJ1-3; D is unclear. The CDR3 protein is CSARAPWDTIYF. For the CDR3, the DNA is TGCAGTGCTAGAGCCCCTTGGGACACCATATATTTT.